Presented here are 25 T cell receptor beta chains from one specimen sequenced in a study of blood T cells in healthy people across ages. Combining a sample-barcoded 5' primer with a J-beta primer mix, a second PCR ran for about 7 to 12 cycles. Via MiXCR, TCRdb re-called the 5' RACE reads, giving one row per CDR3 protein. Found here are some 1.5 million distinct CDR3 sequences, approximately 30% of them singletons; the top ten hold 7.7%. Sequencing was carried out using blood. The origin of the receptors is a woman aged 25 to 39 in good health.

The rearrangement joins TRBV4-1 to TRBJ1-2; the D gene is possibly TRBD1 (5 bases). The CDR3 runs to 15 residues. V shed 4 bases and J shed 0 bases, with 12 bases lying between them. Germline lookup yields CDR1 MGHRA and CDR2 YSYEKL. The CDR3 DNA reads as TGCGCCAGCAGCCCCCTGGGGCTTCCTAACTATGGCTACACCTTC. It translates to CASSPLGLPNYGYTF.

This clonotype was observed a handful of times. V usage is TRBV12-3 or TRBV12-4 and J usage is TRBJ1-1; the match to TRBD1 covers 7 bases. V trimming: 6 bases; J trimming: 3 bases; junction bases outside the gene matches: 7. The length of the CDR3 is 14 residues. The CDR3 coding sequence is TGTGCCAGCAGGAAGACAGGGCCTTACACTGAAGCTTTCTTT. As protein: CASRKTGPYTEAFF.

The rearrangement joins TRBV12-3 or TRBV12-4 to TRBJ1-5; 7 nucleotides align to TRBD1. Trimming took 5 bases from V and 2 from J; bases not matched to a gene: 9. The CDR3 sequence is 16 residues long. CDR3 in amino acids: CASSRDREGGNQPQHF. CDR3 nucleotide sequence: TGTGCCAGCAGTAGAGACAGGGAAGGCGGCAATCAGCCCCAGCATTTT.

This clonotype was counted only a few times. The chain links TRBV6-2 or TRBV6-3 to TRBJ1-5, with D uncertain. There are 17 residues in the CDR3. The V gene's germline CDR1 is MNHEY and CDR2 SVGEGT. Trimming left V 5 bases short and J 7 bases short, with 24 bases between. The CDR3 spells CASSEPDVWPGVQPQHF. CDR3 bases: TGTGCCAGCAGTGAGCCCGACGTTTGGCCGGGTGTACAGCCCCAGCATTTT.

The chain is built from TRBV27 and TRBJ2-7; D remains ambiguous. The CDR3 is 14 amino acids. Germline-derived CDR1 and CDR2 are MNHEY and SMNVEV (reference sequence). V lost 0 bases, J lost 3 bases, and 9 bases lay in between. CDR3 DNA: TGTGCCAGCAGTTTATCGGCAGGCATCTACGAGCAGTACTTC. Its protein is CASSLSAGIYEQYF.

In this sample, this clonotype turned up a few times. This rearrangement joins TRBV28 to TRBJ2-4; TRBD1 matches 9 bases. Trimming removed 3 bases from V and 1 base from J; junction bases left unmatched: 10. The CDR3 consists of 18 residues. CDR1 is MDHEN, CDR2 SYDVKM, per germline. The CDR3 sequence is CASSFSRDRVTAKNIQYF. The CDR3, as DNA: TGTGCCAGCAGTTTTTCCCGGGACAGGGTGACCGCCAAAAACATTCAGTACTTC.

The J gene is TRBJ2-1, the V gene TRBV28; D is perhaps TRBD1 (6 bases). V gave up 4 bases and J gave up 6 bases, with 10 bases separating them. The CDR3 has 13 amino acids. Germline V gives CDR1 MDHEN, CDR2 SYDVKM. CDR3 in DNA: TGTGCCAGCAGTTCCGACAGGTTCAATGAGCAGTTCTTC. As protein: CASSSDRFNEQFF.

This clonotype appeared many times. The rearrangement joins TRBV4-3 to TRBJ2-1; perhaps TRBD1 as D (6 bases). The ends were cut back, 4 bases at V and 9 bases at J, with 19 bases in the middle. The CDR3 totals 15 residues. Germline CDR1 and CDR2: LGHNA and YSLEER. CDR3 nucleotides: TGCGCCAGCAGCCTGGACAGCAGGGGTGGCAGTGAGCAGTTCTTC. This codes for CASSLDSRGGSEQFF.

Worth noting for this clonotype: Sequence at one end of the junction differs from germline and may be a read error. The chain is built from TRBV19 and TRBJ2-3; tentative D call: TRBD2 (5 bases). Germline lookup yields CDR1 LNHDA and CDR2 SQIVND (reference sequence). The CDR3 extends over 13 amino acids. CDR3 protein: CASSRSGVDTLYF. The CDR3 nucleotides read TGTGCCAGTAGCAGGAGCGGTGTTGATACGCTGTATTTT.

This chain links TRBV7-2 with TRBJ1-1; tentative D call: TRBD1 (5 bases). CDR1 is SGHTA and CDR2 is FQGNSA in the germline V gene. Trimming removed 4 bases from V and 4 bases from J, with 13 bases in between. CDR3 length: 14 amino acids. The chain's CDR3 is CASSSRESFTEAFF. The CDR3 DNA sequence: TGTGCCAGCAGCTCCAGGGAAAGCTTCACTGAAGCTTTCTTT. Drawing the rest from reference TRBV7-2 and TRBJ1-1, the complete variable domain is GAGVSQSPSNKVTEKGKDVELRCDPISGHTALYWYRQSLGQGLEFLIYFQGNSAPDKSGLPSDRFSAERTGGSVSTLTIQRTQQEDSAVYLCASSSRESFTEAFFGQGTRLTVV.

At least ten counts were recorded for this clonotype. The chain recombines TRBV7-9 with TRBJ2-7; TRBD2 is a possible D gene (6 bases). The CDR3 extends over 15 amino acids. The germline gives CDR1 SEHNR, CDR2 FQNEAQ (reference sequence). V dropped 1 base and J dropped 4 bases, with 14 bases sitting between them. The CDR3 DNA reads TGTGCCAGCAGCTTAGAGGAGGGAGTTTGGTACGAGCAGTACTTC. As protein: CASSLEEGVWYEQYF.

This clonotype was recorded a few times. The chain employs TRBV7-2 and TRBJ2-3; 8 nucleotides match TRBD2. Germline CDR1 SGHTA, CDR2 FQGNSA. J gave up 5 bases and V 3 bases, and 7 bases lay outside the gene matches. The CDR3 contains 15 residues. CDR3 DNA: TGTGCCAGCAGCTTGTCGGGAGGGAGTAGAGATACGCAGTATTTT. This translates into CASSLSGGSRDTQYF.

CDR3 DNA: TGCGCCAGCAGTGAGCCAGGGGGGGATCCAGATACGCAGTATTTT. Its protein product is CASSEPGGDPDTQYF. This chain links TRBV10-1 with TRBJ2-3; D is perhaps TRBD1 or TRBD2 (7 bases each). This CDR3 contains 15 residues. Trimming shortened V by 2 bases and J by 4 bases, and 13 bases separated the two germline ends. CDR1 and CDR2 from the germline V gene are WNHNN and SYGVQD (reference sequence).

As regards this clonotype: A read error may account for a junction end that differs from germline. The chain combines TRBV7-9 with TRBJ1-2, with D tentatively TRBD1 (6 bases). The CDR3 totals 16 residues. Germline CDR1 and CDR2: SEHNR and FQNEAQ (reference sequence). The DNA for the CDR3 is TGTGCCAGCAGCTTAGTCCCCCACAGGGTTAACTATGGCTACACCTTT. Translated: CASSLVPHRVNYGYTF.

The chain employs TRBV12-5 and TRBJ2-3; D possibly corresponds to TRBD2 (6 bases). V lost 5 bases and J lost 3, with 18 bases in between. Germline V gene lookup returns CDR1 LGHNT and CDR2 FRNRAP. This CDR3 spans 16 amino acids. This chain's CDR3 is CASGPSYGGGTDTQYF. In DNA form, the CDR3 reads TGTGCTAGTGGTCCGTCTTATGGGGGAGGAACAGATACGCAGTATTTT.

As regards this clonotype: One base away lies a much larger clone, so this may be a sequencing read error. This chain joins TRBV7-2 and TRBJ2-1; a possible D gene is TRBD2 (5 bases). This CDR3 has 15 residues. Germline V gene data show CDR1 as SGHTA and CDR2 as FQGNSA. CDR3 amino acids: CASILVAGLYNEQFF. CDR3 sequence (DNA): TGTGCCAGCATCTTAGTAGCAGGACTGTACAATGAGCAGTTCTTC. Using reference TRBV7-2 and TRBJ2-1 for the parts outside the CDR3, the full variable domain is GAGVSQSPSNKVTEKGKDVELRCDPISGHTALYWYRQSLGQGLEFLIYFQGNSAPDKSGLPSDRFSAERTGGSVSTLTIQRTQQEDSAVYLCASILVAGLYNEQFFGPGTRLTVL.

The rearrangement links TRBV4-1 to TRBJ2-4, with 8 nucleotides matching TRBD2. The CDR3 is 16 residues long. The V gene's germline CDR1 is MGHRA and CDR2 YSYEKL. V trimming: 7 bases; J trimming: 0 bases; junction bases outside the gene matches: 8. CDR3 in amino acids: CASTWTGGQAKNIQYF. The CDR3 nucleotides read TGCGCCAGCACCTGGACGGGGGGGCAAGCCAAAAACATTCAGTACTTC.

This clonotype was counted between two and nine times. The chain has TRBV12-3 or TRBV12-4 and TRBJ2-1, with TRBD2 identical over 9 bases. Trimming cost V 8 bases and J 4 bases; bases outside gene matches: 6. The CDR3 is made up of 14 amino acids. CDR3 bases: TGTGCCAGCCAGCGGGGGGTCGAGTACAATGAGCAGTTCTTC. The encoded protein is CASQRGVEYNEQFF.

The sample holds many counts of this clonotype. The V gene is TRBV15, the J gene TRBJ2-7; TRBD1 aligns across 7 bases. After removal of 0 bases from V and 2 bases from J, the junction contained 4 bases not matched to a gene. Looked up from germline, CDR1 is LNHNV and CDR2 is YYDKDF (reference sequence). This CDR3 region has 15 residues. The CDR3 region is CATSRDRGQTYEQYF. CDR3 DNA sequence: TGTGCCACCAGCAGAGATCGGGGACAGACCTACGAGCAGTACTTC.

This clonotype has just a few counts. The gene calls are TRBV5-1 and TRBJ2-7, with D tentatively TRBD2 (6 bases). Germline V gives CDR1 SGHRS, CDR2 YFSETQ. The V and J ends lost 2 bases and 1 base respectively, with 19 bases between them. The CDR3 spans 17 residues. Here the CDR3 DNA reads TGCGCCAGCAGCTTCGTCATGGGTCTCGGAGGGTCCTACGAGCAGTACTTC. This gives the protein CASSFVMGLGGSYEQYF.

The chain employs TRBV9 and TRBJ2-5; D may be TRBD1 (6 bases). Germline V gives CDR1 SGDLS, CDR2 YYNGEE. The CDR3 totals 14 residues. V was pared by 0 bases and J by 7 bases, with 13 bases between. CDR3 region: CASSVDLGARTQYF. The CDR3 nucleotides read TGTGCCAGCAGCGTAGATTTGGGGGCCAGGACCCAGTACTTC.

This clonotype was seen only a few times. The chain has TRBV18 and TRBJ1-4, with D possibly matching TRBD1 (5 bases). Germline-derived CDR1 and CDR2 are KGHSH and LQKENI. Trimming took off 1 base at V and 8 bases at J, with 14 bases between the two ends. The CDR3 runs to 15 residues. CDR3 sequence reads: CASSPLAGKKEKLFF. In nucleotides, the CDR3 is TGTGCCAGCTCACCACTCGCAGGGAAGAAAGAAAAACTGTTTTTT.

The chain recombines TRBV2 with TRBJ2-5, with D possibly being TRBD1 (6 bases). CDR1 SNHLY and CDR2 FYNNEI come from the germline V gene. CDR3 size: 13 residues. V dropped 6 bases and J dropped 5 bases, with 13 bases sitting between them. CDR3 residues: CASRAGVWETQYF. The CDR3 DNA follows: TGTGCCAGCAGGGCAGGGGTGTGGGAGACCCAGTACTTC.

This clonotype was counted ten times or more. This rearrangement joins TRBV7-2 to TRBJ2-7; 10 nucleotides align to TRBD2. Looked up from germline, CDR1 is SGHTA and CDR2 is FQGNSA. The length of the CDR3 is 16 residues. V shed 5 bases, J shed 0 bases, and the junction held 7 bases outside the gene matches. The CDR3 here is CASSKRTSGSSYEQYF. The CDR3 DNA reads as TGTGCCAGCAGCAAAAGGACTAGCGGTTCCTCCTACGAGCAGTACTTC.

This clonotype appeared a few times. The chain recombines TRBV20-1 with TRBJ2-1; 8 nucleotides match TRBD2. J gave up 1 base and V 0 bases, and 11 bases lay outside the gene matches. Germline-derived CDR1 and CDR2 are DFQATT and SNEGSKA (reference sequence). The CDR3 consists of 18 residues. In nucleotides, the CDR3 is TGCAGTGCTAGAGATTGGGCGCGGGAGGCACCTTCCTACAATGAGCAGTTCTTC. The encoded protein is CSARDWAREAPSYNEQFF.